The TCR beta chain described here comes from a study of T cell responses to AZD1222 COVID-19 vaccine. Whole-study results and caveats: Spike was spanned by vaccine-associated CD4 TCRs, with dominance at 160-218 and 743-854. As reported, nearly half of all spike-specific TCRs target variant regions that are unmutated.

Note on this clone: Its antigen remains unidentified.

The V end lost 7 bases, the J end lost 1 base, and 23 bases lay between the germline ends. There are 19 residues in the CDR3. Germline lookup yields CDR1 MDHEN and CDR2 SYDVKM. Data came from immunoSEQ multiplex PCR; TCRdb stores just in-frame clones and leaves some out. The repertoire includes approximately 100,000 clones, about 83% of them detected once, and 3% to 3.5% sits in the top ten. The V and J genes are TRBV28 and TRBJ2-6; D possibly corresponds to TRBD1 (6 bases). The TCR was taken from an adult in good health. The source material was peripheral blood, sampled on day 0 of AZD1222 vaccination. DNA of the CDR3: TGTGCCAGCAATTCCCCCTTAGGGACAACTAAGTCTGGGGCCAACGTCCTGACTTTC. Encoded protein: CASNSPLGTTKSGANVLTF.